The 6 T cell receptor beta chains below were found in one sample sequenced in a study of shared clonotypes between healthy human individuals. The naive CD8 fraction comprised CD45RO-negative cells positively selected for CCR7 and excluded terminally differentiated effector memory CD45RA+ cells. Assay used: immunoSEQ multiplex PCR; TCRdb lists only in-frame clones, some missing. Of approximately 2,000,000 clones in the sample, just under 95% were seen once. The sample taken for sequencing was naive CD8+ T cells from PBMCs. The receptors shown here come from a man younger than 35 in good health. Some clones in this sample may be carry-over from other donors' samples.

DNA of the CDR3: TGTGCCAGCAGTGCGGACAGACTGAACACTGAAGCTTTCTTT. Translating gives CASSADRLNTEAFF. The chain uses TRBV2 and TRBJ1-1; TRBD1 might be the D (6 bases). Germline V lookup: CDR1 SNHLY, CDR2 FYNNEI. V shed 4 bases and J shed 0 bases, with 9 bases lying between them. There are 14 residues in the CDR3.

The chain couples TRBV19 to TRBJ1-1, with D uncertain. The V gene lost 10 bases and the J gene lost 5 bases, with 14 bases spanning the gap. Looked up from germline, CDR1 is LNHDA and CDR2 is SQIVND (reference sequence). This CDR3 is built from 12 residues. CDR3 nucleotide sequence: TGTGCCACCCGAAGTGGGTTGACTGAAGCTTTCTTT. Translation gives CATRSGLTEAFF.

The chain recombines TRBV28 with TRBJ2-7; D unclear. CDR1 is MDHEN and CDR2 is SYDVKM in the germline V gene. CDR3 length: 14 residues. V lost 3 bases, J lost 0 bases, and 9 bases lay in between. As DNA, the CDR3 is TGTGCCAGCAGTTTGGAGAGTAGCTCCTACGAGCAGTACTTC. It is translated as CASSLESSSYEQYF. Variable domain in full (rest from reference TRBV28 and TRBJ2-7): DVKVTQSSRYLVKRTGEKVFLECVQDMDHENMFWYRQDPGLGLRLIYFSYDVKMKEKGDIPEGYSVSREKKERFSLILESASTNQTSMYLCASSLESSSYEQYFGPGTRLTVT.

This rearrangement joins TRBV2 to TRBJ2-7, with unresolved D. Germline CDR1 and CDR2: SNHLY and FYNNEI. The CDR3 has 13 amino acids. Trimming cost V 3 bases and J 2 bases, with 8 bases left between them. This chain's CDR3 is CASSELQTYEQYF. The CDR3 coding sequence is TGTGCCAGCAGTGAGCTACAAACCTACGAGCAGTACTTC.

The chain combines TRBV27 with TRBJ2-7; 9 bases line up with TRBD1. V shed 4 bases and J 2 bases; nucleotides not matched to a gene: 3. Germline assignment: CDR1 MNHEY and CDR2 SMNVEV (reference sequence). This CDR3 has 14 residues. CDR3: CASSSGDRAYEQYF. The CDR3 nucleotides are TGTGCCAGCAGTTCCGGGGACAGGGCCTACGAGCAGTACTTC.

As regards this clone: Other nucleotide sequences from this sample produce the same CDR3. The rearrangement joins TRBV30 to TRBJ2-7; D might be TRBD2 (6 bases). The CDR3 runs 13 residues. The ends were cut back, 3 bases at V and 0 bases at J, with 9 bases in the middle. Germline V gene sequence: CDR1 GTSNPN, CDR2 SVGIG (reference sequence). CDR3 sequence (DNA): TGTGCCTGGAGGGGGGACTCCTCCTACGAGCAGTACTTC. It encodes CAWRGDSSYEQYF.